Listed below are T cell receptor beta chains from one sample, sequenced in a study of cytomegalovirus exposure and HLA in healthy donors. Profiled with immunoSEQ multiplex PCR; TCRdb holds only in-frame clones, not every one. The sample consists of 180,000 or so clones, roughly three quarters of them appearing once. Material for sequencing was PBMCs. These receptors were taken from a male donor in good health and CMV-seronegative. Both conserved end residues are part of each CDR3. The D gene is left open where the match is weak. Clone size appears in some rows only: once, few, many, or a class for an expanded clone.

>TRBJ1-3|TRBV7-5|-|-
CARSPDRNTTGNTIYF
TGTGCCAGAAGCCCTGACAGGAATACTACTGGAAACACCATATATTTT
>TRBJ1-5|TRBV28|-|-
CASTKDSFYSNQPQHF
TGTGCCAGCACTAAGGACAGTTTTTATAGCAATCAGCCCCAGCATTTT
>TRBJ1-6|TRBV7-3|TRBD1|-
CASSTTGTVNSPLHF
TGTGCCAGCAGCACAACCGGGACAGTTAATTCACCCCTCCACTTT
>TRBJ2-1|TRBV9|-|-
CASSGVGVSSYNEQFF
TGTGCCAGCAGCGGCGTGGGCGTTAGCTCCTACAATGAGCAGTTCTTC
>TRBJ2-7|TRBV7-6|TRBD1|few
CASSLGGQGAYEQYF
TGTGCCAGCAGCTTAGGAGGACAGGGAGCCTACGAGCAGTACTTC
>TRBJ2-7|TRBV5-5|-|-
CASSSEGGWGYEQYF
TGTGCCAGCAGCTCCGAGGGAGGTTGGGGCTACGAGCAGTACTTC
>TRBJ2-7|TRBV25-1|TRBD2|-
CASSGYGLETLEQYF
TGTGCCAGCAGCGGCTACGGACTAGAAACGCTCGAGCAGTACTTC
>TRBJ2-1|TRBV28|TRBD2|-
CASSPPPSGISGNEQFF
TGTGCCAGCAGTCCTCCCCCTAGCGGGATCAGTGGAAATGAGCAGTTCTTC
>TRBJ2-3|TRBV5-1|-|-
CASSGHSTDTQYF
TGCGCCAGCAGTGGCCACAGCACAGATACGCAGTATTTT
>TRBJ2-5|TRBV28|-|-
CASSLGTLETQYF
TGTGCCAGCAGCCTAGGGACACTCGAGACCCAGTACTTC
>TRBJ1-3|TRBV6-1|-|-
CASSEGVGGSGNTIYF
TGTGCCAGCAGTGAAGGTGTCGGGGGCTCTGGAAACACCATATATTTT
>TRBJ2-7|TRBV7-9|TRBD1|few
CASGRTGGYEQYF
TGTGCCAGCGGAAGAACAGGGGGCTACGAGCAGTACTTC
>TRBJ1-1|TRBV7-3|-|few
CASSLAAMNTEAFF
TGTGCCAGCAGCTTAGCGGCCATGAACACTGAAGCTTTCTTT
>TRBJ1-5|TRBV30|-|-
CAWSLRGNQPQHF
TGTGCCTGGAGTCTCAGGGGAAATCAGCCCCAGCATTTT
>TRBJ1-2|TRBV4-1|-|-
CASTKDISNYGYTF
TGCGCCAGCACAAAGGACATCTCTAACTATGGCTACACCTTC
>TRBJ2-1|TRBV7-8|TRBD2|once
CASSPTSGDNYNEQFF
TGTGCCAGCAGCCCAACTAGCGGGGATAACTACAATGAGCAGTTCTTC
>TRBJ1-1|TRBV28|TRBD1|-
CASSSGQGLNTEAFF
TGTGCCAGCAGTTCAGGACAGGGTCTGAACACTGAAGCTTTCTTT
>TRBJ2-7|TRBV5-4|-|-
CASSLRQSSYEQYF
TGTGCCAGCAGCTTGCGACAGAGTTCCTACGAGCAGTACTTC
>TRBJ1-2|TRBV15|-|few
CATSRDRHRNYGYTF
TGTGCCACCAGCAGAGATCGACATAGGAACTATGGCTACACCTTC
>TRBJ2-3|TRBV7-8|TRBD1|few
CASSSTYDRVGTDTQYF
TGTGCCAGCAGCTCGACCTATGACAGGGTAGGCACAGATACGCAGTATTTT
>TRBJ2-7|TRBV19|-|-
CASGASQGGIYEQYF
TGTGCCAGTGGCGCTTCTCAAGGAGGGATCTACGAGCAGTACTTC
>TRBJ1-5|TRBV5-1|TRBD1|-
CASSLGQGGQPQHF
TGCGCCAGCAGCTTAGGACAGGGGGGACAGCCCCAGCATTTT
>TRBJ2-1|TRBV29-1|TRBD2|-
CSVEDGRGGHGEQFF
TGCAGCGTTGAAGACGGGCGGGGGGGCCACGGTGAGCAGTTCTTC
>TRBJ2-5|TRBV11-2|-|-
CASRDLAGTQYF
TGTGCCAGCAGAGATCTGGCGGGGACCCAGTACTTC